Each of the 24 T cell receptor beta chains below was sequenced from the same sample in a study of blood T cell repertoires in COVID-19. The method was immunoSEQ multiplex PCR; TCRdb's version includes in-frame clones alone and lacks a portion of them. The data hold some 22,000 clones, with roughly 83% observed a single time. The sequenced sample was peripheral blood. The receptors shown here come from a man older than 75 with active or convalescent COVID-19.

The chain has TRBV7-2 and TRBJ1-6, with 10 bases lining up with TRBD1. After removal of 0 bases from V and 13 bases from J, the junction contained 6 bases not matched to a gene. The CDR3 totals 15 residues. CDR1 and CDR2 from the germline V gene are SGHTA and FQGNSA. The CDR3 sequence is CASSLAPGQGHPLHF. CDR3 sequence (DNA): TGTGCCAGCAGCTTAGCCCCGGGACAGGGGCATCCCCTCCACTTT.

This chain uses TRBV10-3 with TRBJ2-7, with D perhaps matching TRBD1 (5 bases). Germline CDR1 is ENHRY and CDR2 is SYGVKD. The V end was cut by 2 bases, the J end by 6 bases, with 8 bases between. The CDR3 extends over 12 amino acids. CDR3 DNA: TGTGCCATCAGTGAGGCGACAGCCGAGCAGTACTTC. Residues: CAISEATAEQYF.

The V and J genes are TRBV27 and TRBJ2-7; TRBD2 matches 9 bases. V lost 2 bases to trimming and J lost 6 bases; unmatched junction nucleotides: 8. There are 15 residues in the CDR3. CDR1 MNHEY and CDR2 SMNVEV come from the germline V gene (reference sequence). The CDR3 region is CASSLTRLAAIEQYF. CDR3 DNA: TGTGCCAGCAGTTTAACGCGACTAGCGGCGATCGAGCAGTACTTC.

This clone occurred a few times. CDR3 amino acids: CASRYRSGSGNSPLHF. CDR3 in DNA: TGTGCCAGCAGATACCGAAGCGGGTCGGGTAATTCACCCCTCCACTTT. V gene TRBV6-6 combines with J gene TRBJ1-6, with D uncertain. The CDR3 is 16 residues long. Germline-derived CDR1 and CDR2 are MNHNY and SVGAGI (reference sequence). V gave up 6 bases and J gave up 6 bases, with 18 bases separating them.

This CDR3 is CAWSASYEQYF. Here the CDR3 DNA reads TGTGCCTGGAGTGCCAGCTACGAGCAGTACTTC. The gene calls are TRBV30 and TRBJ2-7, with unresolved D. Germline CDR1 is GTSNPN and CDR2 is SVGIG (reference sequence). The CDR3 contains 11 residues. The V gene lost 1 base and the J gene lost 3 bases, with 4 bases spanning the gap. The full variable domain, its missing parts supplied by reference TRBV30 and TRBJ2-7, is SQTIHQWPATLVQPVGSPLSLECTVEGTSNPNLYWYRQAAGRGLQLLFYSVGIGQISSEVPQNLSASRPQDRQFILSSKKLLLSDSGFYLCAWSASYEQYFGPGTRLTVT.

The V call is TRBV5-1, the J call TRBJ1-1; the D gene is possibly TRBD1 (5 bases). Between the trimmed V and J ends, which lost 4 bases and 2 bases, there was a span of 12 bases. Germline CDR1 reads SGHRS; CDR2 reads YFSETQ. This CDR3 comprises 14 residues. Here the CDR3 reads CASSPRQTNTEAFF. CDR3 DNA: TGCGCCAGCAGCCCGCGACAGACCAACACTGAAGCTTTCTTT. The entire variable domain, with the rest obtained from reference TRBV5-1 and TRBJ1-1, is as follows: KAGVTQTPRYLIKTRGQQVTLSCSPISGHRSVSWYQQTPGQGLQFLFEYFSETQRNKGNFPGRFSGRQFSNSRSEMNVSTLELGDSALYLCASSPRQTNTEAFFGQGTRLTVV.

This clone has only a few counts. This chain links TRBV5-1 with TRBJ2-1; 7 nucleotides line up with TRBD1. The V and J ends lost 2 bases and 9 bases, in that order; junction bases with no gene match: 8. Per the germline V gene, CDR1 is SGHRS and CDR2 is YFSETQ. The CDR3 covers 14 residues. CDR3 residues: CASSFRGTSGEQFF. Written as DNA, the CDR3 is TGCGCCAGCAGCTTCAGGGGGACATCAGGTGAGCAGTTCTTC.

The rearrangement uses TRBV5-4 and TRBJ1-1; possibly TRBD1 for D (6 bases). Trimming removed 3 bases at V and 4 bases at J, with 19 bases between. The V gene's germline CDR1 is SGHNT and CDR2 YYREEE (reference sequence). CDR3 length: 16 residues. The CDR3 sequence: CASSSAQGGQRTEAFF. The DNA for the CDR3 is TGTGCCAGCAGCTCAGCACAGGGAGGGCAGCGCACTGAAGCTTTCTTT.

The chain employs TRBV29-1 and TRBJ2-7; 11 nucleotides align to TRBD1. The CDR3 runs to 15 residues. The V gene end was trimmed by 6 bases and the J gene end by 4 bases; junction bases not matched to a gene: 11. Germline V gene lookup returns CDR1 SQVTM and CDR2 ANQGSEA. CDR3 in amino acids: CSVASRDRGLYEQYF. In DNA, the CDR3 is TGCAGCGTGGCGTCCCGGGACAGGGGGTTATACGAGCAGTACTTC.

The chain couples TRBV19 to TRBJ2-5; 9 nucleotides agree with TRBD2. The V gene end was trimmed by 5 bases and the J gene end by 5 bases; junction bases not matched to a gene: 9. CDR3 length equals 15 residues. The germline V gene has CDR1 LNHDA and CDR2 SQIVND (reference sequence). In DNA, the CDR3 is TGTGCCAGTAGTCCCCTTAGCGGGAGTGAGGAGACCCAGTACTTC. Its protein product is CASSPLSGSEETQYF. Filled out from reference TRBV19 and TRBJ2-5, the complete variable domain reads DGGITQSPKYLFRKEGQNVTLSCEQNLNHDAMYWYRQDPGQGLRLIYYSQIVNDFQKGDIAEGYSVSREKKESFPLTVTSAQKNPTAFYLCASSPLSGSEETQYFGPGTRLLVL.

V is TRBV11-2 and J is TRBJ2-5; TRBD2 is a possible D gene (5 bases). Germline values: CDR1 SGHAT, CDR2 FQNNGV. This CDR3 has 13 residues. V was trimmed by 5 bases and J by 0 bases, leaving 7 bases between them. The CDR3 region has the DNA TGTGCCAGCAGCAACGGGAACCAAGAGACCCAGTACTTC. Translation gives CASSNGNQETQYF. The whole variable domain, remainder taken from reference TRBV11-2 and TRBJ2-5, is EAGVAQSPRYKIIEKRQSVAFWCNPISGHATLYWYQQILGQGPKLLIQFQNNGVVDDSQLPKDRFSAERLKGVDSTLKIQPAKLEDSAVYLCASSNGNQETQYFGPGTRLLVL.

This chain links TRBV19 with TRBJ2-4; unclear D gene. The germline V gene encodes CDR1 LNHDA and CDR2 SQIVND (reference sequence). Trimming took off 8 bases at V and 2 bases at J, with 16 bases between the two ends. The CDR3 contains 15 residues. The CDR3 nucleotides are TGTGCCAGTGCGAGTGGCAGGATCTCCAAAAACATTCAGTACTTC. It is translated as CASASGRISKNIQYF.

The chain links TRBV10-1 to TRBJ1-1; 8 bases are a match to TRBD1. The CDR3 is 13 residues long. Trimming cost V 6 bases and J 4 bases; bases outside gene matches: 4. Germline V gives CDR1 WNHNN, CDR2 SYGVQD (reference sequence). The CDR3 sequence is CASSGTGGTEAFF. The CDR3 DNA follows: TGCGCCAGCAGCGGTACAGGGGGCACTGAAGCTTTCTTT.

This chain uses TRBV30 with TRBJ1-5, with 7 nucleotides matching TRBD1. Germline assignment: CDR1 GTSNPN and CDR2 SVGIG (reference sequence). The CDR3 contains 14 residues. J lost 6 bases, V lost 0 bases, and 5 bases had no gene match. In nucleotides, the CDR3 is TGTGCCTGGAGTGTACGGCAGGGGGGTCAGCCCCAGCATTTT. Encoded protein: CAWSVRQGGQPQHF. The complete variable domain, with remaining parts taken from reference TRBV30 and TRBJ1-5, reads SQTIHQWPATLVQPVGSPLSLECTVEGTSNPNLYWYRQAAGRGLQLLFYSVGIGQISSEVPQNLSASRPQDRQFILSSKKLLLSDSGFYLCAWSVRQGGQPQHFGDGTRLSIL.

The chain couples TRBV10-3 to TRBJ1-2; a possible D gene is TRBD1 (6 bases). V was shortened by 2 bases and J by 8 bases, with 15 bases between the two germline ends. This CDR3 has 14 amino acids. Germline-derived CDR1 and CDR2 are ENHRY and SYGVKD. The CDR3 DNA reads TGTGCCATCAGTGAGGGGACACTCCTCTTGGGCTACACCTTC. Encoded protein: CAISEGTLLLGYTF.

V usage is TRBV7-6 and J usage is TRBJ2-7; the match to TRBD2 covers 12 bases. After removal of 0 bases from V and 2 bases from J, the junction contained 11 bases not matched to a gene. CDR1 is SGHVS, CDR2 FNYEAQ, per germline. The CDR3 consists of 19 residues. As DNA, the CDR3 is TGTGCCAGCAGCTTAGCGGCTAGCGGGGGGGTTCGGGGAACCTACGAGCAGTACTTC. This sequence encodes CASSLAASGGVRGTYEQYF.

In nucleotides, the CDR3 is TGTGCCAGCAGTGAAGATTTCGGACGGACAAACTATGGCTACACCTTC. As protein: CASSEDFGRTNYGYTF. The chain employs TRBV6-1 and TRBJ1-2; D may be TRBD1 (5 bases). The CDR3 loop spans 16 amino acids. The ends were cut back, 1 base at V and 2 bases at J, with 14 bases in the middle. Germline assignment: CDR1 MNHNS and CDR2 SASEGT.

The chain couples TRBV5-6 to TRBJ1-2; 7 bases agree with TRBD1. CDR3 size: 16 residues. CDR1 SGHDT and CDR2 YYEEEE come from the germline V gene. Trimming at V came to 1 base and at J to 4 bases, leaving 10 bases not matched to a gene. As DNA, the CDR3 is TGTGCCAGCAGCTTGACAGGGGCGCAAGCTCTCTATGGCTACACCTTC. It encodes CASSLTGAQALYGYTF. The full variable domain, completed using reference TRBV5-6 and TRBJ1-2, is DAGVTQSPTHLIKTRGQQVTLRCSPKSGHDTVSWYQQALGQGPQFIFQYYEEEERQRGNFPDRFSGHQFPNYSSELNVNALLLGDSALYLCASSLTGAQALYGYTFGSGTRLTVV.

This clone has a handful of counts. V usage is TRBV18 and J usage is TRBJ1-1, with TRBD1 identical over 7 bases. The ends lost 4 bases at V and 4 bases at J; junction bases unmatched: 3. Germline-derived CDR1 and CDR2 are KGHSH and LQKENI. The length of the CDR3 is 13 residues. CDR3 coding DNA: TGTGCCAGCTCACAGGGGGCAGGCACTGAAGCTTTCTTT. Its translation is CASSQGAGTEAFF.

The V call is TRBV21-1, the J call TRBJ2-3; the table assigns TRBD1, which was not confirmed against the DNA. TRBV21-1 is listed as a pseudogene. This CDR3 spans 15 amino acids. The CDR3, as DNA: TGTGCCAGCACAATGACAGGGGGCAAGGGAGATACGCAGTATTTT. This translates into CASTMTGGKGDTQYF.

The rearrangement joins TRBV21-1 to TRBJ2-7; TRBD1, the D gene given by the table, was not confirmed from the DNA. TRBV21-1 is tagged as a pseudogene. The CDR3 extends over 16 amino acids. CDR3 in amino acids: CASNSGGRISSYEQYF. The CDR3 DNA follows: TGTGCCAGCAACTCAGGGGGGCGAATAAGTTCCTACGAGCAGTACTTC.

V usage is TRBV30 and J usage is TRBJ1-6, with D unresolved. Trimming removed 2 bases at V and 6 bases at J, with 8 bases between. Per germline, CDR1 GTSNPN and CDR2 SVGIG (reference sequence). This CDR3 is built from 13 residues. CDR3 bases: TGTGCCTGGAGTCAATCCCCTAATTCACCCCTCCACTTT. Translating it yields CAWSQSPNSPLHF.

The chain has TRBV10-3 and TRBJ2-5; 8 bases fit TRBD2. CDR3 length: 12 amino acids. V was pared by 6 bases and J by 3 bases, with 0 bases of the junction left unmatched. Germline values: CDR1 ENHRY, CDR2 SYGVKD. This CDR3 reads CAIRAGEETQYF. The CDR3 region has the DNA TGTGCCATCAGAGCGGGGGAAGAGACCCAGTACTTC.

This chain uses TRBV6-6 with TRBJ1-6; a possible D gene is TRBD1 (5 bases). The length of the CDR3 is 14 residues. CDR1 is MNHNY and CDR2 is SVGAGI in the germline V gene (reference sequence). Between the trimmed V and J ends, which lost 7 bases and 5 bases, there was a span of 12 bases. CDR3 sequence reads: CASTLGGNNSPLHF. The CDR3 DNA reads TGTGCCAGCACCCTGGGGGGAAATAATTCACCCCTCCACTTT.